These 8 T cell receptor beta chains were all obtained from the same sample, sequenced in a study of blood T cell repertoires in COVID-19. Method: immunoSEQ multiplex PCR; TCRdb's copy keeps in-frame clones and lacks some. This sample has some 200,000 clones, with 85% to 90% found just once. The specimen sequenced was PBMCs or T cells enriched from blood (not recorded which). The source is a young woman in a cohort exposed to, infected with or recovered from COVID-19 (not recorded which).

This clone has only one observation. CDR3 in DNA: TGTGCCAGCAGCTTGTCAGGGGAAGGCTACAATGAGCAGTTCTTC. Protein sequence: CASSLSGEGYNEQFF. The J gene is TRBJ2-1, the V gene TRBV5-5; tentatively, D is TRBD1 (6 bases). CDR1 SGHKS and CDR2 YYEKEE come from the germline V gene (reference sequence). This CDR3 comprises 15 residues. V lost 1 base, J lost 3 bases, and 11 bases lay in between.

The chain combines TRBV2 with TRBJ2-5, with 13 bases lining up with TRBD2. With V trimmed by 5 bases and J by 4 bases, 4 bases remained unmatched. The CDR3 extends over 15 amino acids. Germline assignment: CDR1 SNHLY and CDR2 FYNNEI. DNA for the CDR3: TGTGCCAGCAGTCCCGGGACTAGCGGGACAGAGACCCAGTACTTC. Encoded protein: CASSPGTSGTETQYF.

This clone was observed once. This chain uses TRBV5-6 with TRBJ2-3, with D tentatively TRBD2 (6 bases). There are 16 residues in the CDR3. Germline V lookup: CDR1 SGHDT, CDR2 YYEEEE. V dropped 0 bases and J dropped 3 bases, with 14 bases sitting between them. The DNA of the CDR3 is TGTGCCAGCAGCTTGGGGCGGGGCCGATATACAGATACGCAGTATTTT. Amino acid sequence: CASSLGRGRYTDTQYF.

V gene TRBV2 combines with J gene TRBJ1-2; D is perhaps TRBD1 (6 bases). Trimming left V 8 bases short and J 0 bases short, with 16 bases between. The CDR3 loop spans 15 amino acids. In germline, CDR1 is SNHLY, CDR2 FYNNEI. The CDR3 loop is CASQLTGQSNYGYTF. The CDR3 region has the DNA TGTGCCAGCCAACTTACGGGACAATCTAACTATGGCTACACCTTC.

The chain joins TRBV5-1 to TRBJ1-2; 11 bases are shared with TRBD1. The CDR3 totals 15 residues. V trimming: 4 bases; J trimming: 0 bases; junction bases outside the gene matches: 2. Per the germline V gene, CDR1 is SGHRS and CDR2 is YFSETQ. The CDR3 region is CASSPGQGANYGYTF. Here the CDR3 DNA reads TGCGCCAGCAGCCCGGGACAGGGGGCTAACTATGGCTACACCTTC.

This chain links TRBV2 with TRBJ1-2; D may be TRBD1 (5 bases). The germline V gene encodes CDR1 SNHLY and CDR2 FYNNEI. The ends were cut back, 5 bases at V and 0 bases at J, with 10 bases in the middle. This CDR3 is 14 amino acids long. The CDR3 region has the DNA TGTGCCAGCAGTATCGAACAGGCTAACTATGGCTACACCTTC. Protein sequence: CASSIEQANYGYTF.

The rearrangement uses TRBV11-3 and TRBJ2-5; 13 nucleotides agree with TRBD2. Per germline, CDR1 SGHNT and CDR2 YENEEA. This CDR3 has 18 residues. After removal of 5 bases from V and 4 bases from J, the junction contained 13 bases not matched to a gene. Here the CDR3 reads CASSATLGLAGSGETQYF. The CDR3 bases are TGTGCCAGCAGCGCCACTTTGGGACTAGCGGGATCAGGAGAGACCCAGTACTTC.

The chain uses TRBV5-6 and TRBJ1-2; possible D gene TRBD1, 6 bases. The CDR3 extends over 14 amino acids. CDR1 and CDR2 from the germline V gene are SGHDT and YYEEEE. The V gene lost 5 bases and the J gene lost 8 bases, with 19 bases spanning the gap. CDR3: CASRFATGLRGYTF. DNA for the CDR3: TGTGCCAGCAGGTTCGCGACAGGTCTTAGGGGCTACACCTTC.